One sample yielded the 24 T cell receptor beta chains listed below, sequenced in a study of monozygotic twins with inflammatory bowel disease. TCRdb reanalyzed the 5' RACE reads and collapses them to one entry per CDR3 protein, without DNA. The sample data list roughly 200,000 distinct CDR3 sequences. The material sequenced was blood. The receptors were sampled from a human donor with ulcerative colitis or Crohn's disease, or a healthy co-twin of an affected twin (not recorded which).

V and J are TRBV9 and TRBJ2-5. Germline V gene data show CDR1 as SGDLS and CDR2 as YYNGEE. CDR3 length: 13 residues. The CDR3 sequence is CASSAVSQETQYF.

The V call is TRBV20-1, the J call TRBJ2-5; TCRdb's D call, TRBD1, is unchecked because there is no DNA. The germline V gene has CDR1 DFQATT and CDR2 SNEGSKA (reference sequence). The CDR3 contains 12 residues. The chain's CDR3 is CSANRAPETQYF.

The chain recombines TRBV5-1 with TRBJ2-1. The CDR3 is 15 amino acids. Germline V CDR1 and CDR2: SGHRS, YFSETQ. The CDR3 reads CASSSFGTGTNEQFF.

This chain uses TRBV12-3 or TRBV12-4 with TRBJ1-5; TCRdb's D call, TRBD1, is unchecked because there is no DNA. The CDR3 has 15 amino acids. The CDR3 is CASSFRTGINQPQHF.

This sequence joins TRBV12-3 or TRBV12-4 and TRBJ1-1; absent DNA, TCRdb's TRBD1 call cannot be checked. This CDR3 has 17 residues. The CDR3 protein is CASRTRAGGDDSTEAFF.

This chain connects TRBV27 to TRBJ1-1; checking the TCRdb D call of TRBD1 is not possible without DNA. CDR3 size: 15 residues. The V gene's germline CDR1 is MNHEY and CDR2 SMNVEV (reference sequence). This chain's CDR3 is CASSSGGTGNTEAFF.

V gene TRBV29-1 combines with J gene TRBJ2-2; TCRdb indicates TRBD1, and absent DNA this call remains unverified. In germline, CDR1 is SQVTM, CDR2 ANQGSEA. CDR3 length: 13 residues. The CDR3 here is CSVSEGYTGELFF.

The gene calls are TRBV7-9 and TRBJ2-1; TCRdb lists TRBD1, though no DNA is available to test this call. Germline V lookup: CDR1 SEHNR, CDR2 FQNEAQ (reference sequence). The CDR3 loop spans 14 amino acids. This CDR3 is CASSIPGVYNEQFF.

The chain couples TRBV7-9 to TRBJ1-2; TCRdb calls TRBD1, which cannot be checked without DNA. The length of the CDR3 is 14 residues. In germline, CDR1 is SEHNR, CDR2 FQNEAQ (reference sequence). CDR3 region: CASTSRTGFYGYTF.

V gene TRBV6-1 combines with J gene TRBJ1-5; TCRdb picks TRBD1, but there is no DNA to check that call. The germline gives CDR1 MNHNS, CDR2 SASEGT. The CDR3 is 15 residues long. The CDR3 spells CASSEWTGQNQPQHF.

The chain links TRBV5-1 to TRBJ1-6; with no DNA, the TCRdb D assignment of TRBD1 cannot be verified. The CDR3 is made up of 15 amino acids. From germline, CDR1 is SGHRS and CDR2 YFSETQ. This chain's CDR3 is CASSIQPDRGSPLHF. The whole variable domain, filled in from reference TRBV5-1 and TRBJ1-6, reads KAGVTQTPRYLIKTRGQQVTLSCSPISGHRSVSWYQQTPGQGLQFLFEYFSETQRNKGNFPGRFSGRQFSNSRSEMNVSTLELGDSALYLCASSIQPDRGSPLHFGNGTRLTVT.

The chain employs TRBV2 and TRBJ1-4. Looked up from germline, CDR1 is SNHLY and CDR2 is FYNNEI. The CDR3 extends over 12 amino acids. Here the CDR3 reads CASSEAGEKLFF.

The chain employs TRBV20-1 and TRBJ1-6; TCRdb proposes TRBD1, but this gene call is untestable without DNA. Germline V CDR1 and CDR2: DFQATT, SNEGSKA (reference sequence). This CDR3 has 15 amino acids. CDR3 protein: CSARTGVASGSPLHF.

This sequence joins TRBV7-9 and TRBJ2-1; the TCRdb D gene call, TRBD2, has no DNA to confirm it. There are 13 residues in the CDR3. CDR1 and CDR2 from the germline V gene are SEHNR and FQNEAQ (reference sequence). The CDR3 here is CASSLGGISEQFF.

The genes are TRBV5-1 and TRBJ1-1; lacking DNA, the TRBD1 call made by TCRdb goes unchecked. This CDR3 comprises 14 residues. CDR1 SGHRS and CDR2 YFSETQ come from the germline V gene. The chain's CDR3 is CASSDAGQNTEAFF.

This sequence joins TRBV20-1 and TRBJ1-6; no DNA is available, so the TRBD1 call from TCRdb remains unchecked. Germline V lookup: CDR1 DFQATT, CDR2 SNEGSKA (reference sequence). The CDR3 totals 15 residues. The CDR3 loop reads CSAPQGLSYNSPLHF.

V is TRBV11-2 and J is TRBJ2-1; the TCRdb D gene call, TRBD2, has no DNA to confirm it. This CDR3 contains 20 residues. Germline assignment: CDR1 SGHAT and CDR2 FQNNGV. The CDR3 protein is CASSRPRLAGGLASYNEQFF. Full variable domain (outside the CDR3, taken from reference TRBV11-2 and TRBJ2-1): EAGVAQSPRYKIIEKRQSVAFWCNPISGHATLYWYQQILGQGPKLLIQFQNNGVVDDSQLPKDRFSAERLKGVDSTLKIQPAKLEDSAVYLCASSRPRLAGGLASYNEQFFGPGTRLTVL.

The chain combines TRBV20-1 with TRBJ1-5; there is no DNA to check the TCRdb D call of TRBD1. CDR3 length: 15 residues. Germline CDR1 DFQATT, CDR2 SNEGSKA (reference sequence). CDR3 amino acids: CSAPRAGRLQQPQHF.

The chain carries TRBV24-1 and TRBJ1-2. The germline CDR1 and CDR2 sequences are KGHDR and SFDVKD. This CDR3 region has 15 residues. CDR3: CATSDAFSANYGYTF.

The rearrangement uses TRBV5-1 and TRBJ2-1; no DNA is available, so the TRBD2 call from TCRdb remains unchecked. The germline V gene has CDR1 SGHRS and CDR2 YFSETQ. CDR3 length: 13 residues. The CDR3 protein is CASSFYSGGEQFF.

This rearrangement joins TRBV3-1 to TRBJ2-7. This CDR3 is 14 amino acids long. Per germline, CDR1 LGHDT and CDR2 YNNKEL (reference sequence). The CDR3 here is CASSQGFSSYEQYF.

The chain recombines TRBV7-9 with TRBJ1-4; there is no DNA to check the TCRdb D call of TRBD1. CDR1 and CDR2 (germline): SEHNR, FQNEAQ (reference sequence). This CDR3 spans 16 amino acids. CDR3 loop: CASSTSRGATNEKLFF. Combining the CDR3 with reference TRBV7-9 and TRBJ1-4 gives the whole variable domain DTGVSQNPRHKITKRGQNVTFRCDPISEHNRLYWYRQTLGQGPEFLTYFQNEAQLEKSRLLSDRFSAERPKGSFSTLEIQRTEQGDSAMYLCASSTSRGATNEKLFFGSGTQLSVL.

The J gene is TRBJ2-1, the V gene TRBV20-1. CDR3 length equals 12 residues. Germline V CDR1 and CDR2: DFQATT, SNEGSKA (reference sequence). The CDR3 here is CSASSTYNEQFF.

The chain's CDR3 is CASRGRSASHEQYF. The chain has TRBV5-1 and TRBJ2-7; the TRBD1 assignment by TCRdb is unverifiable without DNA. The germline CDR1 and CDR2 sequences are SGHRS and YFSETQ. The CDR3 consists of 14 residues.